These 3 T cell receptor beta chains were all obtained from the same sample, sequenced in a study of T cell responses to AZD1222 COVID-19 vaccine. Libraries were prepared by immunoSEQ multiplex PCR; TCRdb keeps only in-frame clonotypes and omits some of them. The sample holds 200,000 or so clones, about 93% seen once. The sequenced sample was peripheral blood, obtained 28 days after the second AZD1222 dose. The receptor set was obtained from an adult who received the AZD1222 COVID-19 vaccine.

The V call is TRBV24-1, the J call TRBJ2-3, with 11 positions matching TRBD2. The CDR3 consists of 16 residues. The V gene end was trimmed by 4 bases and the J gene end by 8 bases; junction bases not matched to a gene: 10. Germline values: CDR1 KGHDR, CDR2 SFDVKD. CDR3 bases: TGTGCCACCAGTGAGACTAGCGGGGTCCCCCTAGGTACGCAGTATTTT. Residues: CATSETSGVPLGTQYF.

This chain uses TRBV7-2 with TRBJ1-5; D is perhaps TRBD1 (5 bases). CDR3 size: 13 residues. Germline CDR1 reads SGHTA; CDR2 reads FQGNSA. V shed 6 bases and J shed 6 bases, with 12 bases lying between them. The CDR3 DNA reads as TGTGCCAGCAGTATCGACAGCGGTCAGCCCCAGCATTTT. Protein: CASSIDSGQPQHF.

CDR3 amino acids: CASSYYRYTEAFF. CDR3 in DNA: TGTGCCAGCAGTTACTATAGATACACTGAAGCTTTCTTT. This chain connects TRBV6-5 to TRBJ1-1; D remains ambiguous. CDR1 MNHEY and CDR2 SVGAGI come from the germline V gene. The V end was cut by 1 base, the J end by 3 bases, with 6 bases between. CDR3 length equals 13 residues.